This is a list of T cell receptor beta chains from one sample in a study of vaccination and CD4 T cells after COVID-19. TCRdb reprocessed the PCR reads via MiXCR and lists one record per CDR3 protein. The sample records tens of thousands of distinct CDR3 sequences, around three fifths being singletons. For these receptors, no antigen is known. Sequencing input: CD4+ T cells from blood, cultured in vitro. The receptors come from a human donor who had recovered from COVID-19. Each CDR3 is given with its conserved first and last residue. The D gene is left open where the match is weak. A row's size may be missing; if present it is once, few, many or a size class.

cdr3_aa cdr3_nt clone_size j_call d_call v_call
CASSPPQGRDYGYTF TGTGCCAGCTCACCCCCTCAGGGTCGAGACTATGGCTACACCTTC . TRBJ1-2 . TRBV18
CAWSGQASNYGYTF TGTGCCTGGAGCGGACAGGCCTCTAACTATGGCTACACCTTC . TRBJ1-2 TRBD1 TRBV30
CASTPRDGGGYNEQFF TGTGCCAGCACCCCCCGCGACGGGGGCGGGTACAATGAGCAGTTCTTC . TRBJ2-1 . TRBV5-6
CATSQGPGYTF TGTGCCACCTCACAGGGGCCTGGCTACACCTTC few TRBJ1-2 TRBD1 TRBV6-2/TRBV6-3
CASRYSTDTQYF TGTGCCAGCAGATACAGCACAGATACGCAGTATTTT . TRBJ2-3 . TRBV7-9
CSAREFSGVETQYF TGCAGTGCTAGAGAGTTTAGCGGGGTCGAGACCCAGTACTTC once TRBJ2-5 TRBD2 TRBV20-1
CASSPQNTGELFF TGTGCCAGTAGTCCGCAGAACACCGGGGAGCTGTTTTTT few TRBJ2-2 . TRBV19
CASSQGLTQYF TGTGCCAGCAGCCAAGGGCTTACGCAGTATTTT . TRBJ2-3 . TRBV11-1
CASSSGQGRRGYTF TGTGCCAGCAGTTCCGGACAGGGGAGGCGCGGCTACACCTTC . TRBJ1-2 TRBD1 TRBV27
CASGHGTGELFF TGCGCCAGCGGACATGGGACCGGGGAGCTGTTTTTT . TRBJ2-2 . TRBV5-1
CASRTGVRETQYF TGTGCCAGCAGGACAGGGGTGAGAGAGACCCAGTACTTC . TRBJ2-5 TRBD1 TRBV6-1
CASSMGTDYGYTF TGTGCCAGTAGTATGGGGACAGACTATGGCTACACCTTC few TRBJ1-2 TRBD1 TRBV19
CASSLRSQGVMNTEAFF TGTGCCAGCAGCCTCAGGTCGCAGGGGGTGATGAACACTGAAGCTTTCTTT . TRBJ1-1 TRBD1 TRBV27
CASSGRQDQPQHF TGTGCCAGTAGTGGGAGACAGGATCAGCCCCAGCATTTT few TRBJ1-5 . TRBV19
CASTQRGDRDTEAFF TGTGCCAGCACCCAGAGGGGGGACAGGGACACTGAAGCTTTCTTT few TRBJ1-1 TRBD1 TRBV7-9
CSARGGYGNQPQHF TGCAGTGCTAGAGGGGGGTATGGCAATCAGCCCCAGCATTTT . TRBJ1-5 . TRBV20-1
CAISELNRGKNSPLHF TGTGCCATCAGTGAGTTAAACAGGGGGAAGAATTCACCCCTCCACTTT . TRBJ1-6 TRBD1 TRBV10-3
CSARVGRGPETQYF TGCAGTGCTAGAGTCGGTCGGGGGCCGGAGACCCAGTACTTC . TRBJ2-5 . TRBV20-1
CASSLIPGQDEAFF TGTGCCAGCAGTTTAATACCGGGACAAGATGAAGCTTTCTTT few TRBJ1-1 . TRBV27
CSAISPYGYTF TGCAGTGCTATTTCCCCCTATGGCTACACCTTC . TRBJ1-2 . TRBV20-1
CASSSIGNQPQHF TGTGCCAGCAGCTCCATCGGGAATCAGCCCCAGCATTTT . TRBJ1-5 . TRBV6-1
CATSGSGTGLYTQYF TGTGCCACCAGCGGCTCCGGGACAGGGCTTTATACGCAGTATTTT few TRBJ2-3 TRBD1 TRBV15
CASSSSGRATDTQYF TGTGCCAGCAGCTCTAGCGGGAGGGCCACAGATACGCAGTATTTT . TRBJ2-3 TRBD2 TRBV7-2
CASSPGGITEAFF TGTGCCAGCTCACCAGGAGGGATCACTGAAGCTTTCTTT . TRBJ1-1 . TRBV18
CASSSGGRGDTEAFF TGCGCCAGCAGCTCGGGAGGACGGGGGGACACTGAAGCTTTCTTT few TRBJ1-1 . TRBV5-1
CASSELGNYGYTF TGTGCCAGCAGTGAGCTGGGGAACTATGGCTACACCTTC once TRBJ1-2 . TRBV2
CASSPRPVAGGSYNEQFF TGTGCCAGCAGTCCCCGCCCTGTAGCGGGAGGCTCCTACAATGAGCAGTTCTTC . TRBJ2-1 TRBD2 TRBV28
CASSLTPTGELFF TGTGCCAGCAGCTTAACTCCCACCGGGGAGCTGTTTTTT . TRBJ2-2 . TRBV7-3
CAVYRGADYGYTF TGTGCCGTGTACCGGGGGGCTGACTATGGCTACACCTTC . TRBJ1-2 . TRBV7-9